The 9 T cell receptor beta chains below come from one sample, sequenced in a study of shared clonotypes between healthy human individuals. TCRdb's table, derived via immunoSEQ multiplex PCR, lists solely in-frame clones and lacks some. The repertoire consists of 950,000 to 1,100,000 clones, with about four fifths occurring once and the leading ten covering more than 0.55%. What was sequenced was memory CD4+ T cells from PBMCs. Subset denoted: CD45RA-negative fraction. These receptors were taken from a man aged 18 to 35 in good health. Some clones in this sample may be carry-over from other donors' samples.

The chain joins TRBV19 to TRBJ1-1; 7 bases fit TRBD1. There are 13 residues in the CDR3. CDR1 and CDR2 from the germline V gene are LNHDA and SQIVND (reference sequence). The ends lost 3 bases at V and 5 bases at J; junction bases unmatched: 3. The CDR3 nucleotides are TGTGCCAGTAGTATGACAGGGAGGACTGAAGCTTTCTTT. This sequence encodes CASSMTGRTEAFF.

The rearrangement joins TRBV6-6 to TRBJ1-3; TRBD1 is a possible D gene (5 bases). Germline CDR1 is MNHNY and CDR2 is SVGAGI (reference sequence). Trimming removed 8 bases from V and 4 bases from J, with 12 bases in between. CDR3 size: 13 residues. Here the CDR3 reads CASWRDWGNTIYF. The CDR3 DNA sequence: TGTGCCAGCTGGCGGGACTGGGGAAACACCATATATTTT.

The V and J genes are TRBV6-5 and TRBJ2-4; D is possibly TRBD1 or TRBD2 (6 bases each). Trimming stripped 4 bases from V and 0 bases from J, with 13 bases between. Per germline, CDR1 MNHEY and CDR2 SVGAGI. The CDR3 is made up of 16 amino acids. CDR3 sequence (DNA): TGTGCCAGCAGTTGGGGGCGGGGACTAGCCAAAAACATTCAGTACTTC. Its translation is CASSWGRGLAKNIQYF.

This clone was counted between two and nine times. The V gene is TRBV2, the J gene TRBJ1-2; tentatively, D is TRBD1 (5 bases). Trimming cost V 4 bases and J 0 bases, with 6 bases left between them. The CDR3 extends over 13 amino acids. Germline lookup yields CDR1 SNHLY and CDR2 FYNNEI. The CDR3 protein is CASSGQTNYGYTF. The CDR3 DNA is TGTGCCAGCAGTGGACAGACTAACTATGGCTACACCTTC.

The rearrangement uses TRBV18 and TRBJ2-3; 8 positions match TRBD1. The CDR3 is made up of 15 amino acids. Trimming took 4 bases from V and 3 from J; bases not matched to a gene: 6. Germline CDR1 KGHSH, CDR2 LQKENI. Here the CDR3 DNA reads TGTGCCAGCTCACGCACCAGACAGGGGACAGATACGCAGTATTTT. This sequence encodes CASSRTRQGTDTQYF.

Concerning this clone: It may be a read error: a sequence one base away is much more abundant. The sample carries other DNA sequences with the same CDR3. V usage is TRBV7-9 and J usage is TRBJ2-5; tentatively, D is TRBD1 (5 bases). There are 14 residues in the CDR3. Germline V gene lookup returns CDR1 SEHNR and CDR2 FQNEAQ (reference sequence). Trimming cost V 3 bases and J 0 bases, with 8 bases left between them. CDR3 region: CASSLMTDQETQYF. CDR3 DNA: TGTGCCAGCAGCTTGATGACAGACCAAGAGACCCAGTACTTC. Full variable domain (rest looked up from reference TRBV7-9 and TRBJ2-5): DTGVSQNPRHKITKRGQNVTFRCDPISEHNRLYWYRQTLGQGPEFLTYFQNEAQLEKSRLLSDRFSAERPKGSFSTLEIQRTEQGDSAMYLCASSLMTDQETQYFGPGTRLLVL.

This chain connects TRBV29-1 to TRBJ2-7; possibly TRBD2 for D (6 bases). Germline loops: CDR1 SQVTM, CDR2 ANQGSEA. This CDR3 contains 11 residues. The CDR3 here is CSSGDSYEQYF. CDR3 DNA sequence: TGCAGTTCGGGGGATTCCTACGAGCAGTACTTC.

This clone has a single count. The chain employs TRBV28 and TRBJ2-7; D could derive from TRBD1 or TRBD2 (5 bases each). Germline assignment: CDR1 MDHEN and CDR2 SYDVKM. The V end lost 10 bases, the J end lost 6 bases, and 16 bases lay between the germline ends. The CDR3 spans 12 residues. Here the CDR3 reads CATDRLPGEQYF. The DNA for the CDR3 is TGTGCCACCGACAGACTACCTGGCGAGCAGTACTTC.

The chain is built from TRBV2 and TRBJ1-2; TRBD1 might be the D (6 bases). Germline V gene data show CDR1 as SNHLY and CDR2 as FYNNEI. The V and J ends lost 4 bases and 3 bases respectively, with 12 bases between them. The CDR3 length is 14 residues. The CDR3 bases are TGTGCCAGCAGTGCCCAAGGGGGGGACTATGGCTACACCTTC. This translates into CASSAQGGDYGYTF.